Below are 6 T cell receptor beta chains sequenced from a single sample in a study of spatial heterogeneity in lung cancer. One entry per CDR3 protein results from TCRdb running MiXCR on the 5' RACE reads. The sample shows around 95,000 distinct CDR3 sequences, 3.5% to 5% of them seen only once. Study outcomes and limitations: The study found that expanded intratumoral alpha and beta TCR counts tracked tumor mutation counts.

Antigen specificity for these receptors is unknown. Regarding time point: sample taken at primary tumor resection. This specimen consisted of lung tumor tissue, obtained at surgery. The source of these receptors is a male donor with early-stage non-small cell lung cancer.

In this sample, this clonotype turned up many times. The chain recombines TRBV20-1 with TRBJ2-5; possibly TRBD2 for D (5 bases). The CDR3 length is 15 residues. Trimming took 6 bases from V and 3 from J, leaving 20 bases between them. Germline V gives CDR1 DFQATT, CDR2 SNEGSKA (reference sequence). In DNA, the CDR3 is TGCAGTGCCAGGACTGGCACAGCGCAGAAAGAGACCCAGTACTTC. Its protein product is CSARTGTAQKETQYF.

This clonotype was seen only a few times. V usage is TRBV11-1 and J usage is TRBJ2-2, with 7 bases identical to TRBD2. Germline CDR1 SGHAT, CDR2 FQDESV (reference sequence). This CDR3 comprises 14 residues. V gave up 4 bases and J gave up 4 bases; unmatched junction bases: 3. CDR3 residues: CASSSRTSTGELFF. The CDR3, as DNA: TGTGCCAGCAGCTCGAGGACTAGCACCGGGGAGCTGTTTTTT.

This clonotype was seen at least ten times. The V call is TRBV5-1, the J call TRBJ2-2; D gene unclear. The ends were cut back, 5 bases at V and 7 bases at J, with 18 bases in the middle. The CDR3 extends over 15 amino acids. Germline CDR1 and CDR2: SGHRS and YFSETQ. CDR3 sequence reads: CASRVFRLPGGELFF. The CDR3 nucleotides read TGCGCCAGCAGGGTTTTTAGACTTCCCGGCGGGGAGCTGTTTTTT.

In its sample, this clonotype was seen many times. The chain joins TRBV20-1 to TRBJ2-1; D may be TRBD1 or TRBD2 (6 bases each). V lost 6 bases to trimming and J lost 4 bases, with 16 bases between them. The length of the CDR3 is 14 residues. The germline V gene has CDR1 DFQATT and CDR2 SNEGSKA (reference sequence). The CDR3 spells CSASPKGGYNEQFF. As DNA, the CDR3 is TGCAGTGCCTCCCCCAAGGGGGGTTACAATGAGCAGTTCTTC.

This clonotype was found many times. The chain couples TRBV9 to TRBJ2-2, with D tentatively TRBD2 (6 bases). The CDR3 consists of 15 residues. The ends were cut back, 4 bases at V and 2 bases at J, with 12 bases in the middle. Looked up from germline, CDR1 is SGDLS and CDR2 is YYNGEE. CDR3 residues: CASSFSGDNTGELFF. CDR3 in DNA: TGTGCCAGCAGCTTTAGCGGAGACAACACCGGGGAGCTGTTTTTT.

The table lists this clonotype with many counts. The chain uses TRBV28 and TRBJ1-4; D gene ambiguous. Germline assignment: CDR1 MDHEN and CDR2 SYDVKM. CDR3 length: 16 residues. V gave up 4 bases and J gave up 6 bases, with 18 bases separating them. Here the CDR3 reads CASSSEYVGGYEKLFF. The CDR3 DNA is TGTGCCAGCAGTTCAGAGTATGTGGGCGGTTATGAAAAACTGTTTTTT.